The TCR beta chain under discussion was sequenced for a study of T cells after posttransplantation cyclophosphamide. Study findings and constraints: Blood and skin or GI T cell repertoires showed limited TRB overlap. After PTCy, TRB diversity resembled that of CNI/methotrexate controls. Donor-recipient repertoire similarity was low at 1-2 months, rising over year one.

The V gene lost 8 bases and the J gene lost 4 bases, with 20 bases spanning the gap. Germline-derived CDR1 and CDR2 are SNHLY and FYNNEI. The CDR3 totals 15 residues. Only in-frame clones appear in the TCRdb table, and some are missing; sequencing was by immunoSEQ multiplex PCR. The data show roughly 7,000 clones, with none appearing a single time. Cyclophosphamide on days +3 and +4 followed busulfan-fludarabine conditioning and a marrow graft. Many counts were recorded for this clone. Its antigen remains unidentified. The input for sequencing was PBMCs, taken after allogeneic stem cell transplant with posttransplant cyclophosphamide. J is TRBJ1-1 and V is TRBV2; D may be TRBD1 (5 bases). The source is a female patient aged 45-65 years who received an allogeneic stem cell transplant from an unrelated donor, was CMV-positive, and had acute GVHD only. The T cells may partly be graft donor cells. CDR3 region: CASAQGRHLGTEAFF. DNA of the CDR3: TGTGCCAGCGCCCAGGGTCGACACCTGGGCACTGAAGCTTTCTTT.